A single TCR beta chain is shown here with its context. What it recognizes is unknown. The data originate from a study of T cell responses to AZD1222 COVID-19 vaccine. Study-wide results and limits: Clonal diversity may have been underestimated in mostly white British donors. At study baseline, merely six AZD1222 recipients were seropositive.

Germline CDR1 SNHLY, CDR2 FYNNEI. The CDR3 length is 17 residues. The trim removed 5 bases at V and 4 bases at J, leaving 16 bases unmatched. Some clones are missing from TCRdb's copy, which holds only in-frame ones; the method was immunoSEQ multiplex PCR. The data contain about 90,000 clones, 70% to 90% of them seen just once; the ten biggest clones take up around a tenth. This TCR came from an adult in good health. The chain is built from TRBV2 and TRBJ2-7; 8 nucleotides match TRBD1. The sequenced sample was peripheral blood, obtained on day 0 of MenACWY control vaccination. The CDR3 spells CASSSPKPGQDTYEQYF. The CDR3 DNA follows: TGTGCCAGCAGTAGCCCGAAGCCGGGACAGGATACGTACGAGCAGTACTTC.